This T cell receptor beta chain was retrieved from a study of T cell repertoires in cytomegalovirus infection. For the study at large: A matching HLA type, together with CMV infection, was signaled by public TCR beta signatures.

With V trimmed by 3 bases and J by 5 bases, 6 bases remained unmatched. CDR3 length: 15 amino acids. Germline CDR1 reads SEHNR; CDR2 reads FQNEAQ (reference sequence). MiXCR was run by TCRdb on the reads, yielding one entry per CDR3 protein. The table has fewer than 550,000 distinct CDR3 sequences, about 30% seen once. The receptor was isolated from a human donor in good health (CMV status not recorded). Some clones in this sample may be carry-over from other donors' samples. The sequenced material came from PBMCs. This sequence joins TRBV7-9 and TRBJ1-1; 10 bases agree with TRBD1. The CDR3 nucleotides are TGTGCCAGCAGCTTTCGACAGGGGGCGCGGACTGAAGCTTTCTTT. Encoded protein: CASSFRQGARTEAFF.